This T cell receptor beta chain was identified during a study of OX40 agonist ivuxolimab in advanced cancers. Background on the study: Patients undergoing dose escalation presented with hepatocellular carcinoma, melanoma, renal cell or head and neck cancer.

This CDR3 region has 15 residues. After removal of 5 bases from V and 2 bases from J, the junction contained 8 bases not matched to a gene. Germline assignment: CDR1 SGHNT and CDR2 YENEEA. Clones were sequenced by immunoSEQ multiplex PCR, and TCRdb holds only the in-frame ones, with some missing. The table includes about 140,000 clones, 90% detected once. This clone was observed once. What it recognizes is unknown. Findings and caveats of the study: At 0.1 to 3.0 mg/kg, CD4+ and CD8+ blood T cells expanded clonally by week 6. Low normalized T-cell clonal expansion also characterized some of the nonresponders.

The chain uses TRBV11-3 and TRBJ2-7; 8 bases map to TRBD2. The input for sequencing was CD4+ or CD8+ T cells sorted from blood, taken in a trial of the OX40 agonist ivuxolimab. This clonotype was sampled from an adult with an advanced solid tumor such as melanoma, head and neck, liver or kidney cancer. In DNA, the CDR3 is TGTGCCAGCAGCCTTGAAGCGGGGGATACCTACGAGCAGTACTTC. This sequence encodes CASSLEAGDTYEQYF.